This T cell receptor (beta chain) was sequenced during a study of read filtering for tumor transcriptome and immune sequencing. As regards this clonotype: What it binds is unknown.

General observations from the study: IR-seq and RNA-seq agreed better without single-read clonotypes.

The V gene's germline CDR1 is GTSNPN and CDR2 SVGIG (reference sequence). CDR3 length: 15 residues. Trimming took off 0 bases at V and 8 bases at J, with 16 bases between the two ends. From 300 to 450 ng of RNA, a library with molecular barcoded alpha/delta and beta/gamma adaptors was made. TCRdb re-analysed the reads in MiXCR, keeping a single row per CDR3 protein. The sample carries around 65,000 distinct CDR3 sequences, approximately 19% recorded once. This chain joins TRBV30 and TRBJ2-2, with a weak D call TRBD2 (7 bases). Input material: a population of CD138-negative cells sorted from bone marrow. The sequence came from a donor aged 40 or over with multiple myeloma. The CDR3 here is CAWSVFAGAGGELFF. CDR3 DNA sequence: TGTGCCTGGAGTGTATTTGCGGGGGCGGGTGGGGAGCTGTTTTTT.